Shown below are 2 T cell receptor beta chains from a single sample sequenced in a study of identical twins. TCRdb ran MiXCR on the 5' RACE reads and lists one entry per CDR3 protein. The data show 450,000 to 650,000 distinct CDR3 sequences, with approximately 9.6% seen just once and more than 2.5% held by the top ten. These data also featured in a second study, about yellow fever vaccine responses in identical twins.

The sequencing sample was made of PBMCs. All receptors derive from a woman between 18 and 29 years old in good health.

This clonotype was counted at least ten times. The CDR3 region has the DNA TGTGCCAGCGGGGACAGGTCCTACAATGAGCAGTTCTTC. This translates into CASGDRSYNEQFF. V gene TRBV6-1 combines with J gene TRBJ2-1; the match to TRBD1 covers 8 bases. CDR1 MNHNS and CDR2 SASEGT come from the germline V gene. CDR3 size: 13 residues. The V gene end was trimmed by 8 bases and the J gene end by 1 base; junction bases not matched to a gene: 1.

This clonotype was seen more than once but under ten times. The chain links TRBV28 to TRBJ2-3; 9 nucleotides line up with TRBD1. Losses at the gene ends were 5 bases for V and 5 bases for J; bases not matched to a gene: 14. Germline V lookup: CDR1 MDHEN, CDR2 SYDVKM. The CDR3 contains 17 residues. As DNA, the CDR3 is TGTGCCAGCAGTAGCCTCCTCAGGGGACAGGGTTTAGATACGCAGTATTTT. Its translation is CASSSLLRGQGLDTQYF.